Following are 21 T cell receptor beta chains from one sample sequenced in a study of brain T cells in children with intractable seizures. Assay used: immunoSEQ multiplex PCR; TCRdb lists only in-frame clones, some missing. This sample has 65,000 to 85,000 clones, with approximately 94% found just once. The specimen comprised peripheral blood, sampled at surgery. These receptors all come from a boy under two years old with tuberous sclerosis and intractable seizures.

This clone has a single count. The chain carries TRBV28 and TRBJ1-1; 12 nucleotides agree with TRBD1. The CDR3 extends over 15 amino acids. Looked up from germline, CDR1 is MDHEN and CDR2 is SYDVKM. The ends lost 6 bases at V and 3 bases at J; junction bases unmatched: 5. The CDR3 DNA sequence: TGTGCCAGCAGAGGGACAGGGGGCGCGTACACTGAAGCTTTCTTT. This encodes CASRGTGGAYTEAFF.

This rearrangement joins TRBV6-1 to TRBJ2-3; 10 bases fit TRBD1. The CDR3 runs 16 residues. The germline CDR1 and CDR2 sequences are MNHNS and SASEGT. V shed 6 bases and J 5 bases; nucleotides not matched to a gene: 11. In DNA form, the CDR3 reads TGTGCCAGCAGCGAACTTGACAGGGGGCTTGAAGATACGCAGTATTTT. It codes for CASSELDRGLEDTQYF.

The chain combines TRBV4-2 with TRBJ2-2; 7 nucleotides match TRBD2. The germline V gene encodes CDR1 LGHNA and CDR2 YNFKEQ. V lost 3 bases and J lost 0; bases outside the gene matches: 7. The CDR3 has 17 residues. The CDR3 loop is CASSHQTGGTNTGELFF. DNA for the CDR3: TGTGCCAGCAGCCACCAAACCGGGGGGACGAACACCGGGGAGCTGTTTTTT.

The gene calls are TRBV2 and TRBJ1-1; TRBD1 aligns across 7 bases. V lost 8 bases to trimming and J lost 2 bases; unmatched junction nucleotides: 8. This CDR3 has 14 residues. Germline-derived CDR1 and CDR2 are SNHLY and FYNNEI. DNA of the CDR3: TGTGCCAGCCAGGGGGTAGGTCCTAACACTGAAGCTTTCTTT. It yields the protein CASQGVGPNTEAFF. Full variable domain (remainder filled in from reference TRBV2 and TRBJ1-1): EPEVTQTPSHQVTQMGQEVILRCVPISNHLYFYWYRQILGQKVEFLVSFYNNEISEKSEIFDDQFSVERPDGSNFTLKIRSTKLEDSAMYFCASQGVGPNTEAFFGQGTRLTVV.

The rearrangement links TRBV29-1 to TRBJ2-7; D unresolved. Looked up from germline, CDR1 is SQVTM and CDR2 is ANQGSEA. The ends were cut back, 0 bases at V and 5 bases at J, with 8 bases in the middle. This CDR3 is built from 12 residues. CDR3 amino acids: CSVEEGGNEQYF. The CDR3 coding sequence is TGCAGCGTTGAAGAGGGTGGAAACGAGCAGTACTTC.

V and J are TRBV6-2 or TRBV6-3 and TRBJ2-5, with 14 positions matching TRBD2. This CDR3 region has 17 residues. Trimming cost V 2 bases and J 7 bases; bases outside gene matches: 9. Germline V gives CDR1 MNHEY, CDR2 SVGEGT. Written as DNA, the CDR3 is TGTGCCAGCAGTTACCCCATGACTAGCGGGGGGGAAGGGACCCAGTACTTC. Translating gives CASSYPMTSGGEGTQYF.

The CDR3 loop reads CASSLGGYFSGGYTF. The CDR3 DNA reads TGTGCCAGCAGTTTGGGAGGATACTTTAGTGGTGGCTACACCTTC. This rearrangement joins TRBV28 to TRBJ1-2, with unresolved D. The CDR3 has 15 amino acids. The V gene lost 3 bases and the J gene lost 7 bases, with 18 bases spanning the gap. Germline-derived CDR1 and CDR2 are MDHEN and SYDVKM.

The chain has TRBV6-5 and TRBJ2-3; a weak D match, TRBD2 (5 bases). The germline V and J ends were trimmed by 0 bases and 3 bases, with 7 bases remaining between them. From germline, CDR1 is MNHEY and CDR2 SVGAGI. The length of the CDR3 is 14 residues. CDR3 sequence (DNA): TGTGCCAGCAGTTACTCCCCGGGAACAGATACGCAGTATTTT. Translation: CASSYSPGTDTQYF.

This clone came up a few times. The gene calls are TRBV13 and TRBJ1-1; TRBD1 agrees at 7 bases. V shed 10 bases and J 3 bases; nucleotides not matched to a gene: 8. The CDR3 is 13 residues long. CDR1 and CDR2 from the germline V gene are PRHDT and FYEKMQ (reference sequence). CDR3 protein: CATFLQGHTEAFF. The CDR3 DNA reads TGTGCCACCTTCCTACAGGGGCACACTGAAGCTTTCTTT.

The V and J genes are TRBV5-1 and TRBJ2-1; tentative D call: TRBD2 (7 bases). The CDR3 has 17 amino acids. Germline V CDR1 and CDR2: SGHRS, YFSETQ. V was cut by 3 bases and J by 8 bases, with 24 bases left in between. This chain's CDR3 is CASSSERDTTGLDEQFF. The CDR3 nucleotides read TGCGCCAGCAGCTCAGAGCGGGACACGACGGGCCTGGATGAGCAGTTCTTC.

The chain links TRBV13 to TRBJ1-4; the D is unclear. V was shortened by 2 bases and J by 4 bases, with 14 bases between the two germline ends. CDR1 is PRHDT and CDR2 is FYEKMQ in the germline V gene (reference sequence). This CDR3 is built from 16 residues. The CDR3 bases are TGTGCCAGCAGCTTATCCGTGGCAGGAGATAATGAAAAACTGTTTTTT. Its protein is CASSLSVAGDNEKLFF.

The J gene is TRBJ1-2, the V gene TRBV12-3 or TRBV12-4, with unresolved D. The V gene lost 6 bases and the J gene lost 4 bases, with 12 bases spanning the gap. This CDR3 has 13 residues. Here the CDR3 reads CASRPDGFYGYTF. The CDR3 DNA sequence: TGTGCCAGCAGACCTGACGGGTTCTATGGCTACACCTTC.

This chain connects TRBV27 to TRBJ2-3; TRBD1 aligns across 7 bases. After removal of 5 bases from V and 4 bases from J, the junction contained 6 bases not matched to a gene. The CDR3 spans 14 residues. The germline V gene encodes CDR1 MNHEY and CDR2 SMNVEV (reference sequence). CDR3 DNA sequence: TGTGCCAGCAGTATACAGGGGCTCGCAGATACGCAGTATTTT. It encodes CASSIQGLADTQYF.

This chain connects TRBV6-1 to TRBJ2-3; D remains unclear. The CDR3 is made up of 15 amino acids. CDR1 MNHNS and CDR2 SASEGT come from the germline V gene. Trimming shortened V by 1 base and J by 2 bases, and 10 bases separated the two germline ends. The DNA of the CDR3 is TGTGCCAGCAGTGAAGGTGGGCACATCACAGATACGCAGTATTTT. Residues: CASSEGGHITDTQYF.

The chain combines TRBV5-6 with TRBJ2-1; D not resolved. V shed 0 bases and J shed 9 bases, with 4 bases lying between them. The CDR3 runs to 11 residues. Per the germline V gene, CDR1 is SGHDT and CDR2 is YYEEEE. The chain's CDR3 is CASSLAREQFF. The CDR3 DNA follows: TGTGCCAGCAGCTTGGCCCGTGAGCAGTTCTTC.

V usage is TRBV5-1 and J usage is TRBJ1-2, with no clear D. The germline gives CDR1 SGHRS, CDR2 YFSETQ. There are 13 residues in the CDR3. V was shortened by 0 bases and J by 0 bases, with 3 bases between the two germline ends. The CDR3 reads CASSLGANYGYTF. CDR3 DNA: TGCGCCAGCAGCTTGGGGGCTAACTATGGCTACACCTTC.

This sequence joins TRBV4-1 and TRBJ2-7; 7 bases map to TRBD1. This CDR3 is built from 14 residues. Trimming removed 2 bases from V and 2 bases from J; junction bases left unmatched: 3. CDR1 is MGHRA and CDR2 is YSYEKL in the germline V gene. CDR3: CASSQWTGPYEQYF. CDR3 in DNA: TGCGCCAGCAGCCAATGGACAGGACCCTACGAGCAGTACTTC.

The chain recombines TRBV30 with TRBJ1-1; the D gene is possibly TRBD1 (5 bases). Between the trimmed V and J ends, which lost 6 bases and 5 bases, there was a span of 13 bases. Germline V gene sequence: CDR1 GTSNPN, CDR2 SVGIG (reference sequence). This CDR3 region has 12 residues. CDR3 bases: TGTGCCTGTTCGGGGGGATGGACTGAAGCTTTCTTT. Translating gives CACSGGWTEAFF. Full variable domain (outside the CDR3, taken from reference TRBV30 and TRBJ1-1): SQTIHQWPATLVQPVGSPLSLECTVEGTSNPNLYWYRQAAGRGLQLLFYSVGIGQISSEVPQNLSASRPQDRQFILSSKKLLLSDSGFYLCACSGGWTEAFFGQGTRLTVV.

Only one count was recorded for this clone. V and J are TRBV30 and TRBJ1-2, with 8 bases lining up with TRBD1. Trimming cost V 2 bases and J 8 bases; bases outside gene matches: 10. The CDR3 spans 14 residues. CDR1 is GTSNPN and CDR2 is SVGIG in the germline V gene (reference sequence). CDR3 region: CAWSPLGQGRGYTF. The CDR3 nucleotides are TGTGCCTGGAGTCCCCTTGGACAGGGTAGGGGCTACACCTTC.

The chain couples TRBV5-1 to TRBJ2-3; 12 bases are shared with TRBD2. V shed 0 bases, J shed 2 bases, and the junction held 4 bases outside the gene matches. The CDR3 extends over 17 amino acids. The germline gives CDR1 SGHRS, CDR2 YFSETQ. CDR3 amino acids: CASSLATSGGITDTQYF. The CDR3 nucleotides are TGCGCCAGCAGCTTGGCTACTAGCGGGGGGATCACAGATACGCAGTATTTT.

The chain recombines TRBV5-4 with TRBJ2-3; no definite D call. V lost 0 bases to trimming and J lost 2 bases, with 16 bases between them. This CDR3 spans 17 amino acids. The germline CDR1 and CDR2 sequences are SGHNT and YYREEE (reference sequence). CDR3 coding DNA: TGTGCCAGCAGCTTGGCGGCTAAAGCCGCCTTCACAGATACGCAGTATTTT. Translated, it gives CASSLAAKAAFTDTQYF.